This T cell receptor beta chain is from a study of T cell repertoires in cytomegalovirus infection. Study in general: The authors relied on CMV epitopes, both recently identified HLA-C-restricted and well-studied HLA-B-restricted. Public TCR beta signatures provided an indication of both CMV infection and a matching HLA type. Regarding the study as a whole: HLA-C-restricted CMV clonotypes gave the most frequent clonotype in two of eight donors.

This clonotype showed up just once. Its antigen is as yet unknown. The germline V gene has CDR1 LNHDA and CDR2 SQIVND (reference sequence). The CDR3 sequence is 14 residues long. The trim removed 6 bases at V and 3 bases at J, leaving 4 bases unmatched. TCRdb independently ran MiXCR on the reads; one entry per CDR3 protein. The data show about 700,000 distinct CDR3 sequences, approximately 33% seen once. The chain links TRBV19 to TRBJ1-5; 8 positions agree with TRBD1. This receptor was obtained from a human donor in good health (CMV status not recorded). Some clones in this sample may be carry-over from other donors' samples. The sequencing here drew on cultured PBMCs, taken from culture after CMV antigen stimulation. The CDR3 DNA follows: TGTGCCAGTAGAAAGGACAGGGTCAATCAGCCCCAGCATTTT. Translating gives CASRKDRVNQPQHF.